This T cell receptor beta chain came from a study of blood T cell repertoires in COVID-19. Study information: Two negative PCRs, clearance, or symptom resolution characterized the recovered Cohort 3 donors. Whether acute or convalescent, the COVID-19 samples came from the United States, Italy and Spain.

Clones were read by immunoSEQ multiplex PCR, and TCRdb kept only the in-frame ones, dropping some. The sample includes approximately 360,000 clones, approximately 89% of them seen just once. The source material was PBMCs or T cells enriched from blood (not recorded which). This clonotype was obtained from a man aged 35 to 55 in a cohort exposed to, infected with or recovered from COVID-19 (not recorded which).

The chain's CDR3 is CASSLRREVDNEQFF. CDR3 sequence (DNA): TGTGCCAGCAGTTTAAGGAGGGAAGTGGACAATGAGCAGTTCTTC. The chain links TRBV28 to TRBJ2-1, with a tentative D call TRBD2 (6 bases). CDR3 length equals 15 residues. With 2 bases removed from V and 5 bases from J, the gap between germline ends came to 13 bases. Looked up from germline, CDR1 is MDHEN and CDR2 is SYDVKM.